This TCR beta chain was identified during a study of regulatory T cells in long-lasting Graves disease. Combining iRepertoire HTBI primers with Arm-PCR of CDR3 regions, the authors built TCR beta libraries. TCRdb redid the calling of the multiplex PCR reads with MiXCR, one entry per CDR3 protein. The sample lists fewer than 500,000 distinct CDR3 sequences, around 15% occurring once. As to time point: newly diagnosed GD, antithyroid drugs for less than 3 months. From RNA extracted from PBMCs, the TCR library was made. An endocrinology department in Xi'an, China, recruited the patients. The same data also contributed to another study, on T cells in Graves' hyperthyroidism and ophthalmopathy.

Specimen: peripheral blood mononuclear cells (PBMCs), collected at new diagnosis, from a patient treated with antithyroid drugs. The sequence came from a middle-aged man with Graves disease.

The CDR3 coding sequence is TGTGCCAGCAACCCGGGACAGGTCACCGGGGAGCTGTTTTTT. Residues: CASNPGQVTGELFF. The chain is built from TRBV28 and TRBJ2-2; 8 bases align to TRBD1. CDR3 length: 14 residues. The germline gives CDR1 MDHEN, CDR2 SYDVKM. Trimming took 7 bases from V and 4 from J; bases not matched to a gene: 5. The entire variable domain, with the rest obtained from reference TRBV28 and TRBJ2-2, is as follows: DVKVTQSSRYLVKRTGEKVFLECVQDMDHENMFWYRQDPGLGLRLIYFSYDVKMKEKGDIPEGYSVSREKKERFSLILESASTNQTSMYLCASNPGQVTGELFFGEGSRLTVL.